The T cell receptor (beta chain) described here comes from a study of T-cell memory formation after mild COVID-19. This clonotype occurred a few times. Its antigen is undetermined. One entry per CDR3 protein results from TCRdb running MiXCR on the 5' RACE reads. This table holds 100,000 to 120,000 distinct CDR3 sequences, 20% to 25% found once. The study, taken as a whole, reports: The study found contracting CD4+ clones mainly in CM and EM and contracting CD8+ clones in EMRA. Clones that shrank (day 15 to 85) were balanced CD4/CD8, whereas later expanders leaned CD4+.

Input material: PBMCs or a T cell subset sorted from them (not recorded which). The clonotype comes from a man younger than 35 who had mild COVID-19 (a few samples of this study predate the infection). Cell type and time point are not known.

The CDR3 DNA is TGCGCCAGCAGCTTGGGCACTAGCGCCTACAATGAGCAGTTCTTC. This codes for CASSLGTSAYNEQFF. The chain joins TRBV5-1 to TRBJ2-1; 7 nucleotides align to TRBD2. Germline CDR1 is SGHRS and CDR2 is YFSETQ. The CDR3 covers 15 residues. With 0 bases clipped from V and 2 bases from J, the junction kept 2 bases outside the gene matches.